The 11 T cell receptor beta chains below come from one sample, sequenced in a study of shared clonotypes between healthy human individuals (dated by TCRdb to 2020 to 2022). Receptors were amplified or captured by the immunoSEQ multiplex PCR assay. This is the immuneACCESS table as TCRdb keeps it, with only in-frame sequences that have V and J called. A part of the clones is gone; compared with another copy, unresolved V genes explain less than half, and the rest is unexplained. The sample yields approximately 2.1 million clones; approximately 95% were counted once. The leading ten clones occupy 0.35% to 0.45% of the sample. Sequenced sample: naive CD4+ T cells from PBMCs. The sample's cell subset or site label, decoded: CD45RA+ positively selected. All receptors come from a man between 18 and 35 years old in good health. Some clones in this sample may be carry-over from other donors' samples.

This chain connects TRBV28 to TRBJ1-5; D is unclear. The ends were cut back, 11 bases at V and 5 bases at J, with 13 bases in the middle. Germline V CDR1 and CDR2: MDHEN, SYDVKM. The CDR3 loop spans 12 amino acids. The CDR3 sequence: CAFGPTHQPQHF. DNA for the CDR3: TGTGCCTTTGGACCAACCCATCAGCCCCAGCATTTT.

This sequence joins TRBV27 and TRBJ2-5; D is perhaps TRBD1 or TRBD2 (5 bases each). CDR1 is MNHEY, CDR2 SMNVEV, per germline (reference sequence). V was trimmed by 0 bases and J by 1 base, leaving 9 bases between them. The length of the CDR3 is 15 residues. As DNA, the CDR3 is TGTGCCAGCAGTTTATCGGGGGACCTCCAAGAGACCCAGTACTTC. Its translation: CASSLSGDLQETQYF.

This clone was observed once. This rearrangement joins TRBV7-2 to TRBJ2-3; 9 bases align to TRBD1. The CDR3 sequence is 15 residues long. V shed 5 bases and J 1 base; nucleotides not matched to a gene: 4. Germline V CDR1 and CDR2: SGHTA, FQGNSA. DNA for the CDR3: TGTGCCAGCAGCATGCGGACAGGGGGCACAGATACGCAGTATTTT. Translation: CASSMRTGGTDTQYF.

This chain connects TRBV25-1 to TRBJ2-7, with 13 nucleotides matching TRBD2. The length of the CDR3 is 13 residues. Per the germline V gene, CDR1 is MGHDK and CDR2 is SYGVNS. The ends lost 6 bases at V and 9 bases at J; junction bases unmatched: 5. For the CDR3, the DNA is TGTGCCAGCAGCGGGACTAGCGGGACCCGGCAGTACTTC. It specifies CASSGTSGTRQYF.

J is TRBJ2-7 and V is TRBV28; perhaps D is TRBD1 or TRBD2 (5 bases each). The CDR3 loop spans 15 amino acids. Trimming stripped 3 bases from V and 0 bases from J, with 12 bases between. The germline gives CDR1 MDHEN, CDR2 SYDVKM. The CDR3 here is CASSLWRTPSYEQYF. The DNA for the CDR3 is TGTGCCAGCAGTTTGTGGAGGACACCCTCCTACGAGCAGTACTTC.

The DNA for the CDR3 is TGTGCCAGCAGTAGAATAGCGGGGTACACAGATACGCAGTATTTT. It translates to CASSRIAGYTDTQYF. This chain joins TRBV28 and TRBJ2-3; 8 nucleotides align to TRBD2. Unmatched junction bases numbered 6, after V lost 5 bases and J lost 2 bases. The CDR3 covers 15 residues. CDR1 and CDR2 (germline): MDHEN, SYDVKM. The whole variable domain, remainder taken from reference TRBV28 and TRBJ2-3, is DVKVTQSSRYLVKRTGEKVFLECVQDMDHENMFWYRQDPGLGLRLIYFSYDVKMKEKGDIPEGYSVSREKKERFSLILESASTNQTSMYLCASSRIAGYTDTQYFGPGTRLTVL.

This CDR3 reads CASSGEAEAFF. CDR3 in DNA: TGTGCCAGCAGCGGGGAGGCTGAAGCTTTCTTT. This chain links TRBV6-5 with TRBJ1-1; D unclear. V lost 6 bases to trimming and J lost 6 bases, with 8 bases between them. This CDR3 spans 11 amino acids. Looked up from germline, CDR1 is MNHEY and CDR2 is SVGAGI.

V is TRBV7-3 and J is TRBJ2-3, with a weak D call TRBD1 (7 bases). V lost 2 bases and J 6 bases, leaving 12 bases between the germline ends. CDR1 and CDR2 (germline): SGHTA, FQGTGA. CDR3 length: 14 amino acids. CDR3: CASSLGGGRDTQYF. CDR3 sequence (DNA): TGTGCCAGCAGCTTAGGAGGGGGCAGGGATACGCAGTATTTT. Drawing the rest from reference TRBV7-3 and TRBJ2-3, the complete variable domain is GAGVSQTPSNKVTEKGKYVELRCDPISGHTALYWYRQSLGQGPEFLIYFQGTGAADDSGLPNDRFFAVRPEGSVSTLKIQRTERGDSAVYLCASSLGGGRDTQYFGPGTRLTVL.

The CDR3 loop reads CSVGLKAKNIQYF. CDR3 sequence (DNA): TGCAGCGTTGGTCTTAAAGCCAAAAACATTCAGTACTTC. The J gene is TRBJ2-4, the V gene TRBV29-1; unclear D gene. Trimming stripped 4 bases from V and 0 bases from J, with 7 bases between. CDR1 is SQVTM and CDR2 is ANQGSEA in the germline V gene. The CDR3 sequence is 13 residues long.

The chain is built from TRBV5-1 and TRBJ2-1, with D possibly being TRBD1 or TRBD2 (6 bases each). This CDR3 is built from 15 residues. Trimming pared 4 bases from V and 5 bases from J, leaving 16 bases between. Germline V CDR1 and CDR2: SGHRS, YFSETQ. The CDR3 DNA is TGCGCCAGCAGCCCCCGGCTGGAGGGGGACAATGAGCAGTTCTTC. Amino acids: CASSPRLEGDNEQFF.

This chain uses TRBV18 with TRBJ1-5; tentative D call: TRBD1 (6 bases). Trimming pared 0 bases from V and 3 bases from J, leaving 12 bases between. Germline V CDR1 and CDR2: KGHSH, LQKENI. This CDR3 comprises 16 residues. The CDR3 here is CASSPPGQLNNQPQHF. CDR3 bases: TGTGCCAGCTCACCACCGGGACAATTAAACAATCAGCCCCAGCATTTT.